The sequence of this TCR beta chain was determined in a study of blood T cell repertoires in COVID-19. Study-level information: Samples representing acute and convalescent COVID-19 were sourced from the United States, Italy and Spain. From T cells, B-cell-depleted T cells, or PBMCs came the material, which was cDNA or gDNA.

The CDR3 is 16 amino acids. Germline V gives CDR1 SGHDT, CDR2 YYEEEE. The ends lost 4 bases at V and 4 bases at J; junction bases unmatched: 10. This clone occurred once. As processed by the authors: For nucleated cells, counts were estimated from reference gene primer amplification. Some clones are missing from TCRdb's copy, which holds only in-frame ones; the method was immunoSEQ multiplex PCR. The D gene and trimming were derived from the DNA, and the V and J assignments and clone size from that table. This table holds under 55,000 clones, 80% to 90% found once. The sequencing sample was made of peripheral blood. The chain joins TRBV5-6 to TRBJ1-1; 10 positions match TRBD1. The receptor was derived from a human donor in a cohort sampled during active COVID-19. CDR3 loop: CASSLDRGNLVTEAFF. The CDR3 DNA follows: TGTGCCAGCAGCCTGGACAGGGGGAACTTGGTCACTGAAGCTTTCTTT.